This TCR beta chain was sequenced for a study of CD8 T cells in Susac syndrome. In this sample, this clonotype turned up once. This CDR3 has 13 amino acids. Per germline, CDR1 DFQATT and CDR2 SNEGSKA (reference sequence). V shed 5 bases and J 2 bases; nucleotides not matched to a gene: 1. Negative isolation yielded CD4+ and CD8+ T cells, and FACS enriched TEMRA cells. Reverse transcription of roughly 0.45 to 1 ug RNA used random hexamers. TCRdb passed the immunoSEQ multiplex PCR reads through MiXCR, listing each CDR3 protein once. The data show tens of thousands of distinct CDR3 sequences, about 94% seen once.

J is TRBJ2-1 and V is TRBV20-1, with 9 bases that match TRBD1. The TCR sequence derives from a human donor with multiple sclerosis. The sequencing input was CD8+ T cells from PBMCs. The CDR3 region is CSAGQGTYNEQFF. The CDR3 DNA sequence: TGCAGTGCTGGACAGGGGACCTACAATGAGCAGTTCTTC.